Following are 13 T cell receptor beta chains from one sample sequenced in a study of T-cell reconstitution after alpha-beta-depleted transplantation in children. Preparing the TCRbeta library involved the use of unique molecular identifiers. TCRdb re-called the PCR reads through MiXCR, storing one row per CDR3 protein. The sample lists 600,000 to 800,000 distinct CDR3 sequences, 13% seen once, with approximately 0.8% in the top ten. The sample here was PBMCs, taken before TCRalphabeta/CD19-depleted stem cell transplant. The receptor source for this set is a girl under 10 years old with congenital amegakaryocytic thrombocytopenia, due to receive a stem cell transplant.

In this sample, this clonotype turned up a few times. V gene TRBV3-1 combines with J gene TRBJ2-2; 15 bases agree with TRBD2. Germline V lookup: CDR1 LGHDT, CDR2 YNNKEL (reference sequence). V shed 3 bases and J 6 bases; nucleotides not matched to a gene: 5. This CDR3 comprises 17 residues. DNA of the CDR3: TGTGCCAGCAGCCAGAGGACTAGCGGGAGGGTCTCCGGGGAGCTGTTTTTT. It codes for CASSQRTSGRVSGELFF.

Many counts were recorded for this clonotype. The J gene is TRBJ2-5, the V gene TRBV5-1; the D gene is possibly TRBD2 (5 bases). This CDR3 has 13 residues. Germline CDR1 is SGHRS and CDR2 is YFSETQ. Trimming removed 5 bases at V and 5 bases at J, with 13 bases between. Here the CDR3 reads CASSYPWEETQYF. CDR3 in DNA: TGCGCCAGCAGTTACCCCTGGGAGGAGACCCAGTACTTC.

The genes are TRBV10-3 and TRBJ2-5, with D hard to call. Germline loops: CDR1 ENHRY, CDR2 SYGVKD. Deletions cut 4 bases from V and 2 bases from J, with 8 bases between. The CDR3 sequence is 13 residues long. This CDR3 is CAISVLGQETQYF. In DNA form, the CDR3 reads TGTGCCATCAGTGTTCTTGGGCAAGAGACCCAGTACTTC.

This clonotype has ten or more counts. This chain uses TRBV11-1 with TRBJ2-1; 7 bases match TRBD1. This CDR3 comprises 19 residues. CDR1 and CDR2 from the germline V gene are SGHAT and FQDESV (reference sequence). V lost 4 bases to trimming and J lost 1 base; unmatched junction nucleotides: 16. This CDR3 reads CASSSTSRAGGFSYNEQFF. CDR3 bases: TGTGCCAGCAGCTCGACCTCTAGGGCAGGGGGATTTTCCTACAATGAGCAGTTCTTC.

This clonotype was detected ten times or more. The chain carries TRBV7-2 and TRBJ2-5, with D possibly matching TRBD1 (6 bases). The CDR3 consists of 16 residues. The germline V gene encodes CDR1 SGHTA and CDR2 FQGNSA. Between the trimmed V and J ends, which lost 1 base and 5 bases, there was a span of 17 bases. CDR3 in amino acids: CASSLVTGFMGETQYF. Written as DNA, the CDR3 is TGTGCCAGCAGCTTAGTAACAGGGTTCATGGGTGAGACCCAGTACTTC. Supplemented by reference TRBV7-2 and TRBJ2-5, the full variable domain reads GAGVSQSPSNKVTEKGKDVELRCDPISGHTALYWYRQSLGQGLEFLIYFQGNSAPDKSGLPSDRFSAERTGGSVSTLTIQRTQQEDSAVYLCASSLVTGFMGETQYFGPGTRLLVL.

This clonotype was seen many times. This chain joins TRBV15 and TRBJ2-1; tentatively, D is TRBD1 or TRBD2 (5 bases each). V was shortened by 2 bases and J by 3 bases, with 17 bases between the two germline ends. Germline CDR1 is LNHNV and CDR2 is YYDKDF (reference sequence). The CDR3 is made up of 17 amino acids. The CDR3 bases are TGTGCCACCAGCAGACGTAGGATGGGGACCCTCTACAATGAGCAGTTCTTC. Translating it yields CATSRRRMGTLYNEQFF.

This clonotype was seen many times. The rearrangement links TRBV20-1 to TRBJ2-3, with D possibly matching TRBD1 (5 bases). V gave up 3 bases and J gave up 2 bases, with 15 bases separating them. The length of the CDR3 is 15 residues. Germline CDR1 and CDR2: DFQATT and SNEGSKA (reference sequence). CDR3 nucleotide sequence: TGCAGTGCTAGTGGGGCGTTTCACCCCACAGATACGCAGTATTTT. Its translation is CSASGAFHPTDTQYF.

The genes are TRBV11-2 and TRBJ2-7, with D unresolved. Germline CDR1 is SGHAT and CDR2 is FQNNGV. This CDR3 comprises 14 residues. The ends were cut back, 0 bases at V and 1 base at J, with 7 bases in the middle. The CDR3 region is CASSLERQSYEQYF. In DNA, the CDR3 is TGTGCCAGCAGCTTAGAGCGGCAGTCCTACGAGCAGTACTTC.

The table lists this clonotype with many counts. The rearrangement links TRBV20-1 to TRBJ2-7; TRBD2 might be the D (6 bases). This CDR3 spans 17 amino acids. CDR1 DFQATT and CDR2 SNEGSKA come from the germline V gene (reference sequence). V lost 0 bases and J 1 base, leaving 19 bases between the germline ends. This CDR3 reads CSARDRLYGRWSYEQYF. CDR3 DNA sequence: TGCAGTGCTAGAGATCGTCTCTACGGGAGATGGTCCTACGAGCAGTACTTC.

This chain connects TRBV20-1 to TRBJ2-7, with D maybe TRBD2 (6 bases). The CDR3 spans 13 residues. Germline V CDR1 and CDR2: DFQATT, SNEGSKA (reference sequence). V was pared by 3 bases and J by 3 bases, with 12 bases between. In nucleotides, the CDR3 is TGCAGTGCTAGTCTCGGGGGAAGCTACGAGCAGTACTTC. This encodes CSASLGGSYEQYF.

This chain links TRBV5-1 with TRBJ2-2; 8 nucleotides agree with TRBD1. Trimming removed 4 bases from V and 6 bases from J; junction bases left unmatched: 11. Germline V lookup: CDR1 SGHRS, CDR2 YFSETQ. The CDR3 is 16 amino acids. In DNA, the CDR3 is TGCGCCAGCAGCCCACGGACAGGGAGAACCTCCGGGGAGCTGTTTTTT. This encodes CASSPRTGRTSGELFF. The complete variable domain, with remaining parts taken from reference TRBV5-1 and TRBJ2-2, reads KAGVTQTPRYLIKTRGQQVTLSCSPISGHRSVSWYQQTPGQGLQFLFEYFSETQRNKGNFPGRFSGRQFSNSRSEMNVSTLELGDSALYLCASSPRTGRTSGELFFGEGSRLTVL.

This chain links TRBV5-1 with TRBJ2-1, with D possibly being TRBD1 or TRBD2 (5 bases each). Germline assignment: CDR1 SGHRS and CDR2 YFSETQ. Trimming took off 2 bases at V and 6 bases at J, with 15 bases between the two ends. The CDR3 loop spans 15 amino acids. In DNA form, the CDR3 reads TGCGCCAGCAGCTTAGTGTGGGGGATCGCCAATGAGCAGTTCTTC. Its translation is CASSLVWGIANEQFF.

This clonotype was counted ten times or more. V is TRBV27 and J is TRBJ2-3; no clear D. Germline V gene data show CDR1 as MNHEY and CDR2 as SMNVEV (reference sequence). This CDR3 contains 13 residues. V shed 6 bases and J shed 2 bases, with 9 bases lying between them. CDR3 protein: CASRLLLTDTQYF. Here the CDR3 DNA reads TGTGCCAGCAGACTTCTTCTCACAGATACGCAGTATTTT.